Below, 18 T cell receptor beta chains from the same sample are listed, as sequenced in a study of neurological immune-mediated disorders. MiXCR was run by TCRdb on the 5' RACE reads, yielding one entry per CDR3 protein. The sample holds 18,000 or so distinct CDR3 sequences; 27% are singletons and the top ten take roughly 34%. The sample was PBMCs. Receptor source: a middle-aged man with HTLV-1-associated myelopathy (HAM/TSP).

This clonotype was counted once. A much larger clone lies one base from this, so it may be a read error. The V call is TRBV18, the J call TRBJ2-5, with 8 positions matching TRBD1. Germline loops: CDR1 KGHSH, CDR2 LQKENI. This CDR3 region has 14 residues. CDR3 protein: CANSPDRERETQYF. In DNA, the CDR3 is TGTGCCAACTCACCGGACAGGGAGAGAGAGACCCAGTACTTC. The full variable domain, in which reference TRBV18 and TRBJ2-5 provide the parts outside the CDR3, is NAGVMQNPRHLVRRRGQEARLRCSPMKGHSHVYWYRQLPEEGLKFMVYLQKENIIDESGMPKERFSAEFPKEGPSILRIQQVVRGDSAAYFCANSPDRERETQYFGPGTRLLVL.

The V call is TRBV7-9, the J call TRBJ1-2; 9 nucleotides line up with TRBD1. The CDR3 contains 14 residues. The V gene's germline CDR1 is SEHNR and CDR2 FQNEAQ (reference sequence). With V trimmed by 5 bases and J by 8 bases, 9 bases remained unmatched. CDR3 sequence reads: CASSVGQGEEGYTF. The CDR3 bases are TGTGCCAGCAGCGTGGGACAGGGAGAAGAAGGCTACACCTTC.

The V call is TRBV15, the J call TRBJ2-7; D is undetermined. Germline V CDR1 and CDR2: LNHNV, YYDKDF (reference sequence). V was clipped by 0 bases and J by 3 bases, with 9 bases between them. The CDR3 has 14 amino acids. As DNA, the CDR3 is TGTGCCACCAGCAGAGATGTAGGGTTCTACGAGCAGTACTTC. Translation: CATSRDVGFYEQYF.

The table lists this clonotype with a few counts. V is TRBV3-1 and J is TRBJ2-1, with 10 bases identical to TRBD2. The length of the CDR3 is 17 residues. CDR1 is LGHDT, CDR2 YNNKEL, per germline (reference sequence). Unmatched junction bases numbered 7, after V lost 0 bases and J lost 5 bases. CDR3 DNA: TGTGCCAGCAGCCAAGAGGAGTGGACTAGCGGAAACAATGAGCAGTTCTTC. This codes for CASSQEEWTSGNNEQFF.

The chain joins TRBV12-5 to TRBJ1-3; D perhaps matches TRBD1 (5 bases). Germline V gene sequence: CDR1 LGHNT, CDR2 FRNRAP. Trimming removed 4 bases at V and 2 bases at J, with 9 bases between. The CDR3 sequence is 14 residues long. CDR3 protein: CASGSGGAGNTIYF. The CDR3 DNA reads as TGTGCTAGTGGTTCTGGAGGGGCTGGAAACACCATATATTTT.

This clonotype appeared a single time. The chain links TRBV9 to TRBJ1-2; 7 nucleotides match TRBD1. This CDR3 is built from 14 residues. J gave up 7 bases and V 3 bases, and 9 bases lay outside the gene matches. Per germline, CDR1 SGDLS and CDR2 YYNGEE. The CDR3 DNA sequence: TGTGCCAGCAGCGCTAGGCAGGGGGTCGGTGGCTACACCTTC. Amino acid sequence: CASSARQGVGGYTF. Full variable domain (rest looked up from reference TRBV9 and TRBJ1-2): DSGVTQTPKHLITATGQRVTLRCSPRSGDLSVYWYQQSLDQGLQFLIQYYNGEERAKGNILERFSAQQFPDLHSELNLSSLELGDSALYFCASSARQGVGGYTFGSGTRLTVV.

This clonotype appeared a few times. This chain joins TRBV20-1 and TRBJ1-2; possible D gene TRBD1, 6 bases. CDR1 and CDR2 (germline): DFQATT, SNEGSKA (reference sequence). The CDR3 runs 14 residues. V was pared by 6 bases and J by 0 bases, with 14 bases between. The CDR3 protein is CSAVSGAPNYGYTF. The CDR3 nucleotides read TGCAGTGCCGTCTCAGGGGCCCCTAACTATGGCTACACCTTC.

This clonotype has a count of ten or more. The chain uses TRBV25-1 and TRBJ2-7; D possibly uses TRBD1 or TRBD2 (6 bases each). Deletions cut 3 bases from V and 5 bases from J, with 14 bases between. Germline CDR1 reads MGHDK; CDR2 reads SYGVNS. The CDR3 covers 14 residues. The CDR3 reads CASSDLRGAHEQYF. CDR3 in DNA: TGTGCCAGCAGTGATTTGAGGGGGGCCCACGAGCAGTACTTC.

This clonotype came up a few times. The V gene is TRBV20-1, the J gene TRBJ1-1; D remains unclear. CDR1 and CDR2 (germline): DFQATT, SNEGSKA (reference sequence). The CDR3 has 12 residues. The ends were cut back, 0 bases at V and 4 bases at J, with 6 bases in the middle. The CDR3 region has the DNA TGCAGTGCTAGAGATTGGGGCACTGAAGCTTTCTTT. It specifies CSARDWGTEAFF.

This clonotype was counted a few times. This chain joins TRBV25-1 and TRBJ2-1; 9 bases agree with TRBD1. V was pared by 3 bases and J by 9 bases, with 3 bases of the junction left unmatched. Germline assignment: CDR1 MGHDK and CDR2 SYGVNS. The CDR3 totals 13 residues. CDR3 coding DNA: TGTGCCAGCAGTGAGGGACAGGGAGCTGAGCAGTTCTTC. Residues: CASSEGQGAEQFF.

This clonotype was detected many times. The rearrangement uses TRBV12-3 or TRBV12-4 and TRBJ2-7, with D perhaps assigned TRBD1 or TRBD2 (5 bases each). The CDR3 runs 14 residues. Trimming stripped 6 bases from V and 6 bases from J, with 18 bases between. CDR3 sequence (DNA): TGTGCCAGCAGCTTCGCAACCCTCGGGACCGAGCAGTACTTC. As protein: CASSFATLGTEQYF.

This clonotype was observed a handful of times. The rearrangement joins TRBV20-1 to TRBJ2-5; D may be TRBD1 (6 bases). The CDR3 runs to 14 residues. V lost 2 bases and J 7 bases, leaving 17 bases between the germline ends. Germline values: CDR1 DFQATT, CDR2 SNEGSKA (reference sequence). The CDR3 sequence is CSARPTGSLGTQYF. CDR3 nucleotides: TGCAGTGCTAGACCTACAGGGTCTCTGGGGACCCAGTACTTC.

J is TRBJ2-3 and V is TRBV10-3; maybe TRBD2 (6 bases). CDR1 is ENHRY, CDR2 SYGVKD, per germline. Trimming stripped 8 bases from V and 1 base from J, with 13 bases between. The CDR3 runs to 14 residues. CDR3 protein: CAILGGPGTDTQYF. The CDR3 nucleotides read TGTGCCATCTTGGGGGGTCCTGGCACAGATACGCAGTATTTT.

This chain joins TRBV9 and TRBJ2-5; 8 nucleotides match TRBD1. This CDR3 spans 15 amino acids. V was clipped by 3 bases and J by 4 bases; unmatched bases: 8. CDR1 is SGDLS, CDR2 YYNGEE, per germline. In DNA form, the CDR3 reads TGTGCCAGCAGCGCGACAGGGGTGAGAGGAGAGACCCAGTACTTC. It codes for CASSATGVRGETQYF.

This clonotype is medium-sized by share. V usage is TRBV14 and J usage is TRBJ2-1, with D perhaps TRBD1 or TRBD2 (5 bases each). V lost 3 bases to trimming and J lost 9 bases, with 9 bases between them. The CDR3 extends over 12 amino acids. CDR1 and CDR2 (germline): SGHDN, FVKESK. CDR3 sequence reads: CASSHRETEQFF. The CDR3 DNA follows: TGTGCCAGCAGCCACAGGGAGACTGAGCAGTTCTTC.

The chain uses TRBV7-2 and TRBJ2-3; D ambiguous. CDR1 and CDR2 from the germline V gene are SGHTA and FQGNSA. Trimming left V 3 bases short and J 0 bases short, with 10 bases between. CDR3 size: 15 residues. CDR3 bases: TGTGCCAGCAGCTTTAGTAATCCTAGCACAGATACGCAGTATTTT. It specifies CASSFSNPSTDTQYF.

In its sample, this clonotype was seen a few times. CDR3 DNA sequence: TGTGCCAGCAGCTGGGCGGCAGGGGGAGTAGAGACCCAGTACTTC. Translated, it gives CASSWAAGGVETQYF. The genes are TRBV5-6 and TRBJ2-5, with TRBD1 matching over 7 bases. CDR1 is SGHDT, CDR2 YYEEEE, per germline. This CDR3 is 15 amino acids long. After removal of 3 bases from V and 4 bases from J, the junction contained 9 bases not matched to a gene.

There are a few counts of this clonotype. The J gene is TRBJ2-2, the V gene TRBV11-3; 8 bases are a match to TRBD1. CDR3 length: 15 residues. V lost 8 bases to trimming and J lost 4 bases; unmatched junction nucleotides: 9. Looked up from germline, CDR1 is SGHNT and CDR2 is YENEEA. CDR3 bases: TGTGCCAGCGGCAGACAGGGGCAGGGCACCGGGGAGCTGTTTTTT. Translated: CASGRQGQGTGELFF.